One T cell receptor (beta chain) is described in this entry. The source of the sample is a study of blood T cell repertoires in COVID-19. Whole-study context: PBMCs, B-cell-depleted T cells, or T cells were the source of the cDNA or gDNA that made up the material.

Germline lookup yields CDR1 SGHAT and CDR2 FQNNGV. This CDR3 is built from 13 residues. V lost 7 bases and J 2 bases, leaving 11 bases between the germline ends. Data came from immunoSEQ multiplex PCR; TCRdb stores just in-frame clones and leaves some out. Found here are some 120,000 clones, more than 65% of them singletons; the top ten hold around a quarter. The specimen was peripheral blood. V and J are TRBV11-2 and TRBJ2-5, with D unresolved. The receptor was isolated from a human donor in a cohort sampled during active COVID-19. The CDR3 sequence is CASNYGRQETQYF. CDR3 nucleotide sequence: TGTGCCAGCAACTACGGCAGACAAGAGACCCAGTACTTC.